Sequencing of this T cell receptor beta chain was carried out in a study of OX40 agonist ivuxolimab in advanced cancers. V dropped 2 bases and J dropped 5; count of bases not matched to a gene: 4. The CDR3 is 14 residues long. From germline, CDR1 is MDHEN and CDR2 SYDVKM. Study-wide findings and caveats: Among patients with partial responses at 0.1-3.0 mg/kg, clonal expansion was among the lowest. In a subset of nonresponders, normalized T-cell clonal expansion was also low.

Worth noting for this clone: Its antigen is not known.

The method was immunoSEQ multiplex PCR; TCRdb's version includes in-frame clones alone and lacks a portion of them. The sample consists of tens of thousands of clones, 80% to 95% of them appearing once. The receptor was derived from an adult with an advanced solid tumor such as melanoma, head and neck, liver or kidney cancer. The input for sequencing was CD4+ or CD8+ T cells sorted from blood, taken in a trial of the OX40 agonist ivuxolimab. The gene calls are TRBV28 and TRBJ2-5; 8 bases are a match to TRBD2. The CDR3 spells CASSLPGGRETQYF. The CDR3 coding sequence is TGTGCCAGCAGTTTACCAGGCGGGAGGGAGACCCAGTACTTC.